This T cell receptor (beta chain) was sequenced for a study of shared clonotypes between healthy human individuals. Findings of the study overall: A handful of donors held around 5% of naive CD4 clonotypes in common.

Of note for this clone: Its specificity is unknown.

The naive CD8 subset, CD45RO-negative cells positively selected for CCR7, excluded terminally differentiated effector memory CD45RA+ cells. Evenly divided among several immunoSEQ plates was the genomic DNA of each subset. Repertoires were generated with immunoSEQ multiplex PCR, while TCRdb's copy carries only in-frame clones and drops some. The sample lists about 580,000 clones, roughly 98% seen once, with 0.3% in the top ten. Germline-derived CDR1 and CDR2 are PRHDT and FYEKMQ (reference sequence). The CDR3 sequence is 13 residues long. Losses at the gene ends were 8 bases for V and 0 bases for J; bases not matched to a gene: 4.

This chain joins TRBV13 and TRBJ2-7; 7 nucleotides match TRBD1. Sequencing input: naive CD8+ T cells sorted from blood. This sequence was found in a man under 40 in good health. In DNA, the CDR3 is TGTGCCAGCGCTAAGGGGGCCTCCTACGAGCAGTACTTC. It yields the protein CASAKGASYEQYF.